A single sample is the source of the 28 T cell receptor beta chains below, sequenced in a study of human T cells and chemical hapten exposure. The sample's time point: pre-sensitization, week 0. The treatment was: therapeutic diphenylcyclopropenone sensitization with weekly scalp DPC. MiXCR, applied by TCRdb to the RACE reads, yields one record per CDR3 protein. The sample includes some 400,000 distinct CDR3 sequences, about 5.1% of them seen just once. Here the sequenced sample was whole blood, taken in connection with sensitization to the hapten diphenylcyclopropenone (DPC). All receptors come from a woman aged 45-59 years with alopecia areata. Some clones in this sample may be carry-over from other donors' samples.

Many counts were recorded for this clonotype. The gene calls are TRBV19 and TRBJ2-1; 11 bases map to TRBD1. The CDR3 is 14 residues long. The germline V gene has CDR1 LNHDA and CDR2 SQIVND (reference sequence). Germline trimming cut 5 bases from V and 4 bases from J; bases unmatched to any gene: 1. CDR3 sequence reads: CASSGTGGYNEQFF. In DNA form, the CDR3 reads TGTGCCAGTAGTGGGACAGGGGGTTACAATGAGCAGTTCTTC. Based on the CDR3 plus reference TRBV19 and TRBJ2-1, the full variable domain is DGGITQSPKYLFRKEGQNVTLSCEQNLNHDAMYWYRQDPGQGLRLIYYSQIVNDFQKGDIAEGYSVSREKKESFPLTVTSAQKNPTAFYLCASSGTGGYNEQFFGPGTRLTVL.

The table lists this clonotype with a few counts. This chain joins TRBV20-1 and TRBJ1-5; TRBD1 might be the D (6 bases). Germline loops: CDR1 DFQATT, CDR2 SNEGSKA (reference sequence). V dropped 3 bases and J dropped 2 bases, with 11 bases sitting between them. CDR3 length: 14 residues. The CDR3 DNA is TGCAGTGCTAGTAAGGGGGGTGGCAATCAGCCCCAGCATTTT. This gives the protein CSASKGGGNQPQHF.

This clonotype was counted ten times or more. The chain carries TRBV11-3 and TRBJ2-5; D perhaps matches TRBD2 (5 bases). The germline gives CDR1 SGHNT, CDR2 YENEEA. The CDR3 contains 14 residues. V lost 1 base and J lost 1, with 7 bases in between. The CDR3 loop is CASSLASGQETQYF. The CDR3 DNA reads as TGTGCCAGCAGCTTAGCCAGCGGCCAAGAGACCCAGTACTTC.

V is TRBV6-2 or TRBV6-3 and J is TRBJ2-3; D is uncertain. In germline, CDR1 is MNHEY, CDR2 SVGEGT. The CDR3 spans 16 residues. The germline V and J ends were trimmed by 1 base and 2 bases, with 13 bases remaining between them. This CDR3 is CASSYFSRLPTDTQYF. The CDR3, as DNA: TGTGCCAGCAGTTACTTTTCCAGATTACCCACAGATACGCAGTATTTT.

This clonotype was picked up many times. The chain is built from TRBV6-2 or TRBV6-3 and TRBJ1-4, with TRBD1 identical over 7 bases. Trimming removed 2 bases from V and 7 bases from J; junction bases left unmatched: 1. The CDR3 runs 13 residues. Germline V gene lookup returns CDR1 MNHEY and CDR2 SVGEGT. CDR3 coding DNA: TGTGCCAGCAGTTACGCAGGGGGTGAAAAACTGTTTTTT. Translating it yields CASSYAGGEKLFF.

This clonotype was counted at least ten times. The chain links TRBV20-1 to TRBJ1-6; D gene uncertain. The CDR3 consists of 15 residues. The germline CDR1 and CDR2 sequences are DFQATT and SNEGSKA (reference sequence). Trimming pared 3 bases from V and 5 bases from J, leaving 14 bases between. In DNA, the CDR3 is TGCAGTGCTAGTAGCAATCGATTTCATAATTCACCCCTCCACTTT. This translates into CSASSNRFHNSPLHF.

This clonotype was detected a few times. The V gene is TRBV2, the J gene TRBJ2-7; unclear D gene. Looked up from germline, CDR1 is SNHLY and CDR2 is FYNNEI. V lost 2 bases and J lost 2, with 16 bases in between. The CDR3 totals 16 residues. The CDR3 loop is CASSESRAYLTYEQYF. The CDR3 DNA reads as TGTGCCAGCAGTGAAAGTAGAGCCTACCTTACCTACGAGCAGTACTTC.

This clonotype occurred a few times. The CDR3 DNA reads TGTGCCAGCAGTGAGCCCGGGGATAGCAATCAGCCCCAGCATTTT. Translated: CASSEPGDSNQPQHF. The chain couples TRBV6-1 to TRBJ1-5; no definite D call. From germline, CDR1 is MNHNS and CDR2 SASEGT. The ends were cut back, 3 bases at V and 0 bases at J, with 9 bases in the middle. CDR3 length equals 15 residues.

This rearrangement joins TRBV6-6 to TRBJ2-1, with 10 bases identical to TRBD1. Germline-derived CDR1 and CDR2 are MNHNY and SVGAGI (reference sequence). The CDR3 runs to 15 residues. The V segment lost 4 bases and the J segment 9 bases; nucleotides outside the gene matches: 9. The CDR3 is CASSSRDRGGSEQFF. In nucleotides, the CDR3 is TGTGCCAGCAGTTCAAGGGACAGGGGTGGTAGTGAGCAGTTCTTC.

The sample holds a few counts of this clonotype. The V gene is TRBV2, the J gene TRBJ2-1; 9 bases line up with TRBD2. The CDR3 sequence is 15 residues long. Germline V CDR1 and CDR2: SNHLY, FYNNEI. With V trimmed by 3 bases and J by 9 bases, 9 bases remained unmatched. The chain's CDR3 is CASSEELAGKGEQFF. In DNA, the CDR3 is TGTGCCAGCAGTGAGGAACTAGCGGGTAAGGGTGAGCAGTTCTTC.

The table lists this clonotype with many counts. The CDR3 nucleotides read TGTGCCAGCAGCTTAGCCGGGGCGCTGGAGACCCAGTACTTC. Residues: CASSLAGALETQYF. The chain joins TRBV7-2 to TRBJ2-5; D might be TRBD1 or TRBD2, each matching 5 bases. With 0 bases removed from V and 5 bases from J, the gap between germline ends came to 10 bases. The CDR3 consists of 14 residues. Germline V gene data show CDR1 as SGHTA and CDR2 as FQGNSA.

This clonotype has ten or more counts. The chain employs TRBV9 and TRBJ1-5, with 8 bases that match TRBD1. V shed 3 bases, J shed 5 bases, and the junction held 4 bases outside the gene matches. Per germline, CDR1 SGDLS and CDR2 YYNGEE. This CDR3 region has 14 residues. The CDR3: CASSDGTGHQPQHF. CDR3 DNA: TGTGCCAGCAGCGATGGGACAGGTCATCAGCCCCAGCATTTT.

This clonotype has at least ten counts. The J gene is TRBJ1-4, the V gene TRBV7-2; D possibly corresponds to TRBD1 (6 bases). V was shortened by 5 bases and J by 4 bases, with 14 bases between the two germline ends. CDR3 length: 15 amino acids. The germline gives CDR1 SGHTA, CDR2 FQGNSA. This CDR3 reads CASSLLDSLNEKLFF. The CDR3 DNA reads TGTGCCAGCAGCCTATTGGACAGCCTTAATGAAAAACTGTTTTTT.

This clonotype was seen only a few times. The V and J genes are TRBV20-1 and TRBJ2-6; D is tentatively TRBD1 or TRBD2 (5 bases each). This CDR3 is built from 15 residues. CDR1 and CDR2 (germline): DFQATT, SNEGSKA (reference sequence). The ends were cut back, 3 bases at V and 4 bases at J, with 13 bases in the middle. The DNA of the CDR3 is TGCAGTGCTAGGAGGGGTGCCACGGGGGCCAACGTCCTGACTTTC. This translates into CSARRGATGANVLTF.

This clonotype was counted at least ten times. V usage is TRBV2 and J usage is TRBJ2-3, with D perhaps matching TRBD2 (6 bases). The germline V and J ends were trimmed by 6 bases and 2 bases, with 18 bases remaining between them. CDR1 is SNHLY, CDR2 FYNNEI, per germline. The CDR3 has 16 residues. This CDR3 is CASRGPGIADTDTQYF. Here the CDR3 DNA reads TGTGCCAGCAGAGGTCCCGGGATAGCGGACACAGATACGCAGTATTTT.

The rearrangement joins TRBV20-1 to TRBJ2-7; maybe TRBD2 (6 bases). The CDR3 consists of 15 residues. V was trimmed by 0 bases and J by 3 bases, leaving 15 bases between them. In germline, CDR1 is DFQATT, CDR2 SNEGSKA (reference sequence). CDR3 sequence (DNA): TGCAGTGCTAGAGATCACTCTAGCGACCTCTACGAGCAGTACTTC. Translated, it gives CSARDHSSDLYEQYF.

The CDR3 spells CSVADRENYGYTF. The CDR3 DNA reads as TGCAGCGTGGCTGACAGGGAAAACTATGGCTACACCTTC. The chain joins TRBV29-1 to TRBJ1-2; 7 nucleotides agree with TRBD1. The CDR3 is made up of 13 amino acids. Germline-derived CDR1 and CDR2 are SQVTM and ANQGSEA. After removal of 6 bases from V and 2 bases from J, the junction contained 6 bases not matched to a gene.

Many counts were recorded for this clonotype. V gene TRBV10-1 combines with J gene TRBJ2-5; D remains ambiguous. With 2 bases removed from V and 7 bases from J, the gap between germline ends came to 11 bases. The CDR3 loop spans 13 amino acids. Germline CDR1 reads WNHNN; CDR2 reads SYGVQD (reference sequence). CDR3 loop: CASSEKVAGTQYF. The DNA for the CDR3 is TGCGCCAGCAGTGAGAAAGTCGCCGGGACCCAGTACTTC.

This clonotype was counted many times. The CDR3 DNA reads as TGCAGTGCTAGGGGTTTTATATCTCCCGCTAATAATTCACCCCTCCACTTT. Translating gives CSARGFISPANNSPLHF. The chain has TRBV20-1 and TRBJ1-6, with no clear D. CDR3 length: 17 residues. Trimming removed 3 bases at V and 5 bases at J, with 20 bases between. Per the germline V gene, CDR1 is DFQATT and CDR2 is SNEGSKA (reference sequence).

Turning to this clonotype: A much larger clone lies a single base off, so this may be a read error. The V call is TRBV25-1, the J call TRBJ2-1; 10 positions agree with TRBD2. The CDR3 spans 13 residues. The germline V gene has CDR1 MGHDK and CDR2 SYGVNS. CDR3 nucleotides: TGTGCCAGCAGTAGCGGGGGGGGCCAGGAGCAGATCTTC. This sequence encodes CASSSGGGQEQIF.

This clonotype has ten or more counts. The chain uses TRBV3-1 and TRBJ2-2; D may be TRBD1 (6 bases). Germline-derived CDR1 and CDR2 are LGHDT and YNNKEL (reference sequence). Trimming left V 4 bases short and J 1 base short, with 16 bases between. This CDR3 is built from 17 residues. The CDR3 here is CASSPRDTPLNTGELFF. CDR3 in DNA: TGTGCCAGCAGCCCACGGGACACTCCCTTGAACACCGGGGAGCTGTTTTTT.

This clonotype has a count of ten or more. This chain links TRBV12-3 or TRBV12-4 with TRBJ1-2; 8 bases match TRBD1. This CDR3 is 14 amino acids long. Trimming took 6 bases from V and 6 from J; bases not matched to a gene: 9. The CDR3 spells CASSPLRTGNGYTF. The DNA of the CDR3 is TGTGCCAGCAGCCCTTTAAGGACAGGGAATGGCTACACCTTC.

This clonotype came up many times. CDR3 sequence reads: CARSKGTGDKDTQYF. CDR3 bases: TGTGCCAGATCGAAGGGGACAGGGGATAAAGATACGCAGTATTTT. The J gene is TRBJ2-3, the V gene TRBV2, with 10 bases identical to TRBD1. Germline assignment: CDR1 SNHLY and CDR2 FYNNEI. V lost 9 bases, J lost 5 bases, and 11 bases stayed unmatched. The CDR3 is made up of 15 amino acids.

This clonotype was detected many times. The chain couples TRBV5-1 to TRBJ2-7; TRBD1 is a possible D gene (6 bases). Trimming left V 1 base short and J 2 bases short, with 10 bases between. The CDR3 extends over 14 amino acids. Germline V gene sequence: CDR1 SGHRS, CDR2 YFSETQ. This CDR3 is CASSLLRGAYEQYF. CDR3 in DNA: TGCGCCAGCAGCTTGCTCAGGGGCGCCTACGAGCAGTACTTC.

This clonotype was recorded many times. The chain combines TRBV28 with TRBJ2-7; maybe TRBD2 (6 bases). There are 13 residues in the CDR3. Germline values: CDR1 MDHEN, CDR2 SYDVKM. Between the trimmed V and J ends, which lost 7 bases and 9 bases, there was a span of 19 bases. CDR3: CASIDGTAGGQYF. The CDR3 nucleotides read TGTGCCAGCATCGACGGGACTGCCGGGGGGCAGTACTTC.

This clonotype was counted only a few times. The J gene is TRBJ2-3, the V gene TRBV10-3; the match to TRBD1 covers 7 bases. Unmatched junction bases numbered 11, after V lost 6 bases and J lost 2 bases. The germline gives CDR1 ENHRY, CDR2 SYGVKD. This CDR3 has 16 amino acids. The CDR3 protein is CAIRTDRESPTDTQYF. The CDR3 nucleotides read TGTGCCATCAGGACAGACAGGGAATCTCCCACAGATACGCAGTATTTT.

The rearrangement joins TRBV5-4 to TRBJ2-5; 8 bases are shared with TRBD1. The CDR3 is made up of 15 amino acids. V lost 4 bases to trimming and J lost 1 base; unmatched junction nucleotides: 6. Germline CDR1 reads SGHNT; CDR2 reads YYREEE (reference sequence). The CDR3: CASSSRQGTQETQYF. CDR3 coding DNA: TGTGCCAGCAGCAGCCGACAGGGGACCCAAGAGACCCAGTACTTC.

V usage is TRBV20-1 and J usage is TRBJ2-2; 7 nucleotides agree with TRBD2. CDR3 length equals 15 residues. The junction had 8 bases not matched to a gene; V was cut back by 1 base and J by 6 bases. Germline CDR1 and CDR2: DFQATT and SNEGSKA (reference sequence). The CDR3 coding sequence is TGCAGTGCTAGAGGGGGAGGGAATGAGGCCGGGGAGCTGTTTTTT. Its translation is CSARGGGNEAGELFF.